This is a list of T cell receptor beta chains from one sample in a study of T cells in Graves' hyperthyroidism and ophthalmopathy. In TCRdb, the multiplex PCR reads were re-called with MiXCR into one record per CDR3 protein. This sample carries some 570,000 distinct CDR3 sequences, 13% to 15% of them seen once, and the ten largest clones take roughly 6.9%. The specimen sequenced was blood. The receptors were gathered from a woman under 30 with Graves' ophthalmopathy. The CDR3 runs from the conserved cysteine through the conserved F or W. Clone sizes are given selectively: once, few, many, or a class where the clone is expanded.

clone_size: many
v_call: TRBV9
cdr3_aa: CASSLDAEGSYEQYF

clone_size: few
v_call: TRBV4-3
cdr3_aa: CASSQDGASGRVDESTDTQYF

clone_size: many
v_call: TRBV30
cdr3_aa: CAWVSAQEINEKLFF

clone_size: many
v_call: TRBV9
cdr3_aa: CASSSPQGLTDTQYF

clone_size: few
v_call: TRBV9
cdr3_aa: CASSPGQPMNTEAFF

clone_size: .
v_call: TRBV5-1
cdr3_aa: CASSLAGRDHQEQFF

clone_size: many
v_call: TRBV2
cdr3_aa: CASSGETQYF

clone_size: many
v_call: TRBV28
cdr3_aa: CASSFARTKRSYEQYF

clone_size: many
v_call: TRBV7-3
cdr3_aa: CASSLTPTGELFF

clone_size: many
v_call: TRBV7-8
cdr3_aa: CASSLARRESSYNEQFF

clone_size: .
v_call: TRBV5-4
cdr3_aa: CASSQDWDSRIEAFF

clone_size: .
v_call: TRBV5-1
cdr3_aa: CASSAHRGLNEKLFF

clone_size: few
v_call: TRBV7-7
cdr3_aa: CASIQGGLNTGELFF

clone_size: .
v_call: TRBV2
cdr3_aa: CASSPGQGRGLNEKLFF

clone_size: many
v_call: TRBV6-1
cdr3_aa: CASSAGGLTYEQYF

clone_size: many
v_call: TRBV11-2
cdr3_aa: CASSLGRNPTNQPQHF

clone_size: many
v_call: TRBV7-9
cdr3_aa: CASSPAGLKGSGANVLTF

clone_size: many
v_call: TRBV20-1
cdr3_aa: CSARRDSTYEQYF

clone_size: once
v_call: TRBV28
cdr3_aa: CASSSPSPGQGTEKLFF

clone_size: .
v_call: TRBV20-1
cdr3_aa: CSAPGLARETQYF

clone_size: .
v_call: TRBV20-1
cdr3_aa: CSAIRQFGGQPQHF

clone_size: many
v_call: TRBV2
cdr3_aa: CASSFRLAEVSYNEQFF

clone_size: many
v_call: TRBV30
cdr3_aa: CAWRGSISTREQFF

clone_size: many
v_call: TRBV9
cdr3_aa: CASSVAGSHQETQYF

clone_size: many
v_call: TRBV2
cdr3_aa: CASSEEQGRTDTQYF

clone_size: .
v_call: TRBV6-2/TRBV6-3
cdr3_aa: CASSYAGGPDGYTF

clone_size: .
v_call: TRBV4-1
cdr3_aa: CASSQAEQGGGQETQYF

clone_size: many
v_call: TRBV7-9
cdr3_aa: CASSPLKHGSYNEQFF

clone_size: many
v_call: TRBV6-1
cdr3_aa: CASSHGQEGNEQFF

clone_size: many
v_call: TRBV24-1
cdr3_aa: CATSDRTSGRAGGYNEQFF

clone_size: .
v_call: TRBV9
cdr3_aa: CASSISTSGRANTGELFF

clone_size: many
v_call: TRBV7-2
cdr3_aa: CASSLVEGGAQYF

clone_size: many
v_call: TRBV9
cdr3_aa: CASSAEGEEGRYEQYF

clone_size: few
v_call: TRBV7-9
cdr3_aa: CASSRAPGGEKLFF

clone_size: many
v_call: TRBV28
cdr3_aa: CASRLGTSLSYNEQFF

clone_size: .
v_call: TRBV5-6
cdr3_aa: CASSRRGGKNIQYF

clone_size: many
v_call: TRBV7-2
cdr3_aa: CASSQDGGTSNYGYTF

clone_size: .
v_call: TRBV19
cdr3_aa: CASSKRNEDTQYF

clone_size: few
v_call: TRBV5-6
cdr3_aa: CASSLDRGRNSPLHF

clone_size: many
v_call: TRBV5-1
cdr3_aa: CASSLGSSGANVLTF

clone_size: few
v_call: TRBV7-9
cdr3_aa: CASRRDPGETQYF

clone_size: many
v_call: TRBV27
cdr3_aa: CASSLTEYNSPLHF

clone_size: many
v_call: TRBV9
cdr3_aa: CASSARTSGSYYEQYF

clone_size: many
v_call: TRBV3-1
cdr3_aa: CASSHIGEKLFF

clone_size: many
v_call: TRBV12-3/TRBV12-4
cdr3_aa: CASSLVQGNEQFF

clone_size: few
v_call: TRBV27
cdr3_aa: CASSLRPGNTGELFF

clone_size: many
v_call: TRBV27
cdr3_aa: CASSSDGRSNQPQHF

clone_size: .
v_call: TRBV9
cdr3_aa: CASSLMDRERNEQYF

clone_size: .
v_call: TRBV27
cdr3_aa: CASSYNRNSNQPQHF

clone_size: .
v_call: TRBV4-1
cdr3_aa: CASSPDRGKGYEQYF

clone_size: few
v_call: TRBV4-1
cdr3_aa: CASSQDHERDFSGANVLTF

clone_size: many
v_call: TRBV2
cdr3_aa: CASTGQINQPQHF

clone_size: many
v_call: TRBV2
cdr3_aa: CASSDARKEAFF

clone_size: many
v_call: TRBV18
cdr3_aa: CASSPSVSGTLETQYF

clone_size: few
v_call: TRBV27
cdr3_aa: CASSLDAGNTIYF